The 8 T cell receptor beta chains below all came from one sample that was sequenced in a study of T cell responses to AZD1222 COVID-19 vaccine. Sequencing used immunoSEQ multiplex PCR; TCRdb keeps in-frame clones, though not all of them. This table has more than 150,000 clones, just over 85% appearing once. The sample consisted of peripheral blood, taken on day 0 of AZD1222 vaccination. These receptors were taken from an adult in good health.

CDR3 sequence reads: CASSRPAEVETQYF. CDR3 in DNA: TGTGCCAGCAGCCGCCCAGCGGAGGTCGAGACCCAGTACTTC. The chain combines TRBV5-4 with TRBJ2-5; possible D gene TRBD2, 5 bases. Germline CDR1 reads SGHNT; CDR2 reads YYREEE (reference sequence). The CDR3 sequence is 14 residues long. V was cut by 4 bases and J by 5 bases, with 15 bases left in between. The full variable domain, rest sourced from reference TRBV5-4 and TRBJ2-5, is ETGVTQSPTHLIKTRGQQVTLRCSSQSGHNTVSWYQQALGQGPQFIFQYYREEENGRGNFPPRFSGLQFPNYSSELNVNALELDDSALYLCASSRPAEVETQYFGPGTRLLVL.

The V and J genes are TRBV3-1 (or the pseudogene TRBV3-2) and TRBJ2-3, with a possible D match to TRBD2 (6 bases). Germline V gene data show CDR1 as LGHDT and CDR2 as YNNKEL (reference sequence). This CDR3 is 15 amino acids long. The V end was cut by 4 bases, the J end by 1 base, with 12 bases between. CDR3 amino acids: CASSRGPGGTDTQYF. The CDR3 coding sequence is TGTGCCAGCAGCCGGGGCCCGGGGGGCACAGATACGCAGTATTTT.

This clone appeared a single time. This rearrangement joins TRBV7-2 to TRBJ2-5; D might be TRBD1 (6 bases). CDR3 size: 12 residues. Trimming removed 5 bases at V and 5 bases at J, with 9 bases between. Germline lookup yields CDR1 SGHTA and CDR2 FQGNSA. CDR3 sequence: CASSIRGETQYF. The CDR3 DNA follows: TGTGCCAGCAGCATCAGGGGTGAGACCCAGTACTTC.

The rearrangement links TRBV3-1 (or the pseudogene TRBV3-2) to TRBJ1-6; perhaps TRBD1 as D (6 bases). The length of the CDR3 is 14 residues. Trimming removed 4 bases from V and 9 bases from J, with 13 bases in between. Germline CDR1 is LGHDT and CDR2 is YNNKEL (reference sequence). CDR3 amino acids: CASSPRGGASPLHF. In nucleotides, the CDR3 is TGTGCCAGCAGCCCCCGCGGGGGGGCTTCACCCCTCCACTTT.

The V and J genes are TRBV20-1 and TRBJ1-2; D remains ambiguous. The ends were cut back, 5 bases at V and 8 bases at J, with 12 bases in the middle. Germline values: CDR1 DFQATT, CDR2 SNEGSKA (reference sequence). The CDR3 runs to 11 residues. The CDR3 here is CSASGFGGYTF. CDR3 sequence (DNA): TGCAGTGCTTCGGGTTTTGGAGGCTACACCTTC.

The gene calls are TRBV20-1 and TRBJ2-4; 8 nucleotides match TRBD2. The CDR3 has 11 amino acids. V was clipped by 5 bases and J by 8 bases; unmatched bases: 2. CDR1 and CDR2 (germline): DFQATT, SNEGSKA (reference sequence). CDR3 sequence: CSAFGGDIQYF. The CDR3 DNA sequence: TGCAGTGCTTTCGGGGGGGACATTCAGTACTTC.

The chain has TRBV29-1 and TRBJ1-2; TRBD1 matches at 10 bases. Germline CDR1 SQVTM, CDR2 ANQGSEA. CDR3 length: 12 residues. Trimming removed 7 bases from V and 4 bases from J; junction bases left unmatched: 3. The CDR3 nucleotides read TGCAGCGCGGGACAGGGGACCTATGGCTACACCTTC. Translating it yields CSAGQGTYGYTF.

The chain uses TRBV5-1 and TRBJ2-3; weak D call: TRBD2 (6 bases). Trimming cost V 7 bases and J 3 bases, with 9 bases left between them. This CDR3 has 12 amino acids. Per the germline V gene, CDR1 is SGHRS and CDR2 is YFSETQ. Here the CDR3 DNA reads TGCGCCAGCGCGGGGAGAACAGATACGCAGTATTTT. This encodes CASAGRTDTQYF.